Each of the 24 T cell receptor beta chains below was sequenced from the same sample in a study of T cells in Graves' hyperthyroidism and ophthalmopathy. TCR beta CDR3 region amplification was performed from RNA transcripts. The TCR CDR3 first-round RT-PCR relied on the HTBI primer set. From the multiplex PCR reads, TCRdb called clonotypes with MiXCR, one entry per CDR3 protein. Seen here are about 760,000 distinct CDR3 sequences, under 45% observed once, and the top ten hold around 30%. Material: blood. These receptor sequences come from a woman in her 40s with Graves' hyperthyroidism.

The chain joins TRBV7-9 to TRBJ2-5; tentative D call: TRBD2 (6 bases). V was trimmed by 1 base and J by 6 bases, leaving 12 bases between them. The CDR3 spans 14 residues. Germline V lookup: CDR1 SEHNR, CDR2 FQNEAQ (reference sequence). CDR3 nucleotide sequence: TGTGCCAGCAGCTTAGAGACTAGGGTGCAGACCCAGTACTTC. Residues: CASSLETRVQTQYF.

Notes on this clonotype: A much larger clone lies one base from this, so it may be a read error. The chain is built from TRBV15 and TRBJ1-5; D call uncertain. V was cut by 6 bases and J by 0 bases, with 9 bases left in between. The CDR3 sequence is 14 residues long. CDR1 and CDR2 (germline): LNHNV, YYDKDF (reference sequence). The CDR3 reads CATRSVSSNQPQHF. CDR3 sequence (DNA): TGTGCCACCAGGTCGGTTTCTAGCAATCAGCCCCAGCATTTT.

The rearrangement links TRBV11-1 to TRBJ1-3; 9 positions match TRBD1. CDR3 size: 16 residues. The ends lost 5 bases at V and 6 bases at J; junction bases unmatched: 11. Germline CDR1 reads SGHAT; CDR2 reads FQDESV (reference sequence). The CDR3 DNA follows: TGTGCCAGCAGCCACGGACCGGACAGGGGAAAAAACACCATATATTTT. Translated: CASSHGPDRGKNTIYF.

V gene TRBV28 combines with J gene TRBJ2-7; 7 bases line up with TRBD2. Per germline, CDR1 MDHEN and CDR2 SYDVKM. V lost 2 bases and J lost 2; bases outside the gene matches: 6. The length of the CDR3 is 15 residues. The CDR3 sequence: CASSLGRGSTYEQYF. The CDR3, as DNA: TGTGCCAGCAGTTTAGGGAGGGGTTCCACCTACGAGCAGTACTTC.

The table lists this clonotype with many counts. The chain joins TRBV13 to TRBJ2-7, with 8 bases lining up with TRBD1. This CDR3 spans 13 amino acids. The junction had 6 bases not matched to a gene; V was cut back by 4 bases and J by 7 bases. From germline, CDR1 is PRHDT and CDR2 FYEKMQ (reference sequence). CDR3 amino acids: CASSSGQGGEQYF. The CDR3 coding sequence is TGTGCCAGCAGCTCCGGACAGGGAGGAGAGCAGTACTTC.

This clonotype has only a few counts. The chain has TRBV4-1 and TRBJ1-1; D remains unclear. Germline values: CDR1 MGHRA, CDR2 YSYEKL. The CDR3 totals 15 residues. Trimming pared 4 bases from V and 0 bases from J, leaving 12 bases between. CDR3 in amino acids: CASSRKAVMNTEAFF. CDR3 in DNA: TGCGCCAGCAGCCGTAAGGCAGTGATGAACACTGAAGCTTTCTTT.

CDR3 nucleotide sequence: TGTGCCAGCAGTTACGCGGATCACTATGGCTACACCTTC. It yields the protein CASSYADHYGYTF. This rearrangement joins TRBV6-5 to TRBJ1-2; D gene unclear. Germline CDR1 MNHEY, CDR2 SVGAGI. The CDR3 has 13 amino acids. V lost 2 bases to trimming and J lost 3 bases, with 7 bases between them.

Worth noting for this clonotype: It is likely a read error, because the conserved phenylalanine at the end of the CDR3 is missing. The gene calls are TRBV7-2 and TRBJ2-7; D remains ambiguous. This CDR3 has 12 residues. Trimming left V 7 bases short and J 3 bases short, with 10 bases between. Germline loops: CDR1 SGHTA, CDR2 FQGNSA. CDR3 bases: TGTGCCAGCACGGAAGGCGACTACGAGCAGTACTAC. Translated, it gives CASTEGDYEQYY.

This rearrangement joins TRBV24-1 to TRBJ2-1; TRBD2 matches 7 bases. Germline CDR1 reads KGHDR; CDR2 reads SFDVKD. The V segment lost 8 bases and the J segment 8 bases; nucleotides outside the gene matches: 14. CDR3 length: 15 amino acids. In DNA, the CDR3 is TGTGCCACCACAGCAGGCAGCGGGGCTATCGATGAGCAGTTCTTC. Protein sequence: CATTAGSGAIDEQFF.

V and J are TRBV19 and TRBJ1-5, with TRBD1 matching over 7 bases. Trimming at V came to 9 bases and at J to 2 bases, leaving 7 bases not matched to a gene. The CDR3 extends over 14 amino acids. The germline V gene encodes CDR1 LNHDA and CDR2 SQIVND (reference sequence). CDR3 sequence reads: CASTGVWGNQPQHF. The CDR3 coding sequence is TGTGCCAGCACAGGGGTATGGGGCAATCAGCCCCAGCATTTT.

The genes are TRBV2 and TRBJ1-3; D is ambiguous. The CDR3 runs to 14 residues. With 6 bases removed from V and 4 bases from J, the gap between germline ends came to 13 bases. CDR1 is SNHLY and CDR2 is FYNNEI in the germline V gene. The CDR3 DNA sequence: TGTGCCAGCAGCCACGAGGATTCAGGAAACACCATATATTTT. Protein product: CASSHEDSGNTIYF.

This clonotype was recorded many times. The V and J genes are TRBV6-5 and TRBJ1-2; TRBD1 matches 7 bases. V lost 5 bases, J lost 6 bases, and 6 bases stayed unmatched. Germline CDR1 reads MNHEY; CDR2 reads SVGAGI. The length of the CDR3 is 13 residues. DNA of the CDR3: TGTGCCAGCAGTCCTACAGGGGCGGATGGCTACACCTTC. Translated: CASSPTGADGYTF.

The gene calls are TRBV6-5 and TRBJ1-2; TRBD1 aligns across 9 bases. With 6 bases clipped from V and 0 bases from J, the junction kept 11 bases outside the gene matches. Germline CDR1 is MNHEY and CDR2 is SVGAGI. The CDR3 extends over 17 amino acids. The CDR3 bases are TGTGCCAGCAGCCGGGCGGGGACAGGGAAATCTAACTATGGCTACACCTTC. This translates into CASSRAGTGKSNYGYTF.

V and J are TRBV7-2 and TRBJ2-7, with TRBD2 matching 10 bases. Germline values: CDR1 SGHTA, CDR2 FQGNSA. V was clipped by 2 bases and J by 0 bases; unmatched bases: 4. This CDR3 has 16 residues. CDR3 nucleotide sequence: TGTGCCAGCAGCTTAAGCGGGGGGGATCTCTCCTACGAGCAGTACTTC. It specifies CASSLSGGDLSYEQYF.

The sample holds many counts of this clonotype. This chain joins TRBV7-9 and TRBJ2-5, with D possibly matching TRBD1 (5 bases). Trimming cost V 5 bases and J 1 base, with 14 bases left between them. The V gene's germline CDR1 is SEHNR and CDR2 FQNEAQ (reference sequence). This CDR3 is built from 15 residues. CDR3 sequence (DNA): TGTGCCAGCAGCGGGTTGGGGCAGATCCAAGAGACCCAGTACTTC. The encoded protein is CASSGLGQIQETQYF.

This clonotype was counted many times. V and J are TRBV12-3 or TRBV12-4 and TRBJ1-1, with D unresolved. This CDR3 has 12 amino acids. The V end lost 2 bases, the J end lost 13 bases, and 14 bases lay between the germline ends. CDR3 sequence reads: CASSLRPGKSFF. The CDR3, as DNA: TGTGCCAGCAGTTTACGGCCAGGAAAGAGTTTCTTT.

This clonotype occurred many times. The CDR3 protein is CASSQDQGAEQYF. In DNA, the CDR3 is TGCGCCAGCAGCCAAGATCAGGGGGCTGAGCAGTACTTC. The chain combines TRBV4-3 with TRBJ2-7; 8 bases are shared with TRBD1. Germline V gives CDR1 LGHNA, CDR2 YSLEER. V lost 0 bases and J lost 7; bases outside the gene matches: 2. The length of the CDR3 is 13 residues.

This clonotype was observed a few times. The V gene is TRBV10-3, the J gene TRBJ1-1; weak D call: TRBD1 (6 bases). This CDR3 has 13 amino acids. Trimming took 10 bases from V and 1 from J, leaving 13 bases between them. Germline loops: CDR1 ENHRY, CDR2 SYGVKD. CDR3 region: CASTETGNTEAFF. Here the CDR3 DNA reads TGTGCCAGCACCGAGACAGGGAACACTGAAGCTTTCTTT.

The rearrangement links TRBV15 to TRBJ2-1; possibly TRBD1 or TRBD2 for D (5 bases each). From germline, CDR1 is LNHNV and CDR2 YYDKDF (reference sequence). V was cut by 5 bases and J by 0 bases, with 11 bases left in between. There are 15 residues in the CDR3. CDR3 DNA sequence: TGTGCCACCAGCCCGGGACCGTCCTCCTACAATGAGCAGTTCTTC. Translating gives CATSPGPSSYNEQFF. The full variable domain, in which reference TRBV15 and TRBJ2-1 provide the parts outside the CDR3, is DAMVIQNPRYQVTQFGKPVTLSCSQTLNHNVMYWYQQKSSQAPKLLFHYYDKDFNNEADTPDNFQSRRPNTSFCFLDIRSPGLGDTAMYLCATSPGPSSYNEQFFGPGTRLTVL.

For the CDR3, the DNA is TGTGCCAGCAGCTTGGCGGGGCAGCCCCAAGAGACCCAGTACTTC. It codes for CASSLAGQPQETQYF. The chain is built from TRBV5-4 and TRBJ2-5; D is perhaps TRBD1 or TRBD2 (5 bases each). The V end was cut by 0 bases, the J end by 1 base, with 10 bases between. The CDR3 is 15 amino acids. Germline loops: CDR1 SGHNT, CDR2 YYREEE (reference sequence).

This clonotype was seen only a few times. This may arise from a read error, as a much more abundant clone is one base away. V usage is TRBV15 and J usage is TRBJ2-7; tentative D call: TRBD2 (6 bases). There are 13 residues in the CDR3. V was clipped by 1 base and J by 6 bases, with 10 bases between them. The germline gives CDR1 LNHNV, CDR2 YYDKDF (reference sequence). CDR3 coding DNA: TGTGCCACCAGCAGAGCCCACGGGAGCGAGCAGTACTTC. Protein sequence: CATSRAHGSEQYF.

This clonotype showed up many times. A read error may account for a junction end that differs from germline. V usage is TRBV7-7 and J usage is TRBJ2-2; D is uncertain. In germline, CDR1 is SSHAT, CDR2 FNYEAQ (reference sequence). The CDR3 consists of 13 residues. This CDR3 is CASSPTNTGELFF. The DNA of the CDR3 is TGTGCTAGCAGCCCCACGAACACCGGGGAGCTGTTTTTT. The entire variable domain, with the rest obtained from reference TRBV7-7 and TRBJ2-2, is as follows: GAGVSQSPRYKVTKRGQDVTLRCDPISSHATLYWYQQALGQGPEFLTYFNYEAQPDKSGLPSDRFSAERPEGSISTLTIQRTEQRDSAMYRCASSPTNTGELFFGEGSRLTVL.

Many counts were recorded for this clonotype. The V and J genes are TRBV7-2 and TRBJ1-2; D is uncertain. Between the trimmed V and J ends, which lost 5 bases and 2 bases, there was a span of 12 bases. This CDR3 is built from 14 residues. Per the germline V gene, CDR1 is SGHTA and CDR2 is FQGNSA. The CDR3 loop reads CASSPQRTNYGYTF. The DNA for the CDR3 is TGTGCCAGCAGCCCCCAAAGGACGAACTATGGCTACACCTTC.

The chain joins TRBV11-1 to TRBJ2-6; D is possibly TRBD1 (6 bases). This CDR3 region has 14 residues. The V and J ends lost 5 bases and 2 bases respectively, with 7 bases between them. CDR1 and CDR2 from the germline V gene are SGHAT and FQDESV (reference sequence). CDR3 loop: CASSRQAGANVLTF. As DNA, the CDR3 is TGTGCCAGCAGCCGACAGGCTGGGGCCAACGTCCTGACTTTC.